This T cell receptor (beta chain) was sequenced during a study of T-cell reconstitution after alpha-beta-depleted transplantation in children. Note on this clonotype: Its antigen is currently unknown.

General study findings and limits: Expanded clones from the graft, numbering several hundred, reportedly supplied alpha-beta T cells about two months after transplant. Surviving recipient T cells and intrathymic progenitors accounted for some patients' high TCRbeta diversity at day 60. Among T cells one year after transplant, newly produced cells accounted for most counts and diversity.

Construction of the TCRbeta library involved unique molecular identifiers. TCRdb recomputed calls from the PCR reads with MiXCR, one row per CDR3 protein. The sample records about 210,000 distinct CDR3 sequences, under 20% being singletons. The starting material was PBMCs, mostly from graft donor cells, obtained 360 days after TCRalphabeta/CD19-depleted stem cell transplant. The sequence derives from a male patient between 2 and 9 years old who had a stem cell transplant for acute lymphoblastic leukemia, so the T cells may come from the graft donor.

The CDR3 sequence is CSVRTGSYEQYF. In DNA form, the CDR3 reads TGCAGCGTAAGGACAGGGTCCTACGAGCAGTACTTC. The chain recombines TRBV29-1 with TRBJ2-7; 8 nucleotides align to TRBD1. In germline, CDR1 is SQVTM, CDR2 ANQGSEA. V gave up 6 bases and J gave up 1 base; unmatched junction bases: 2. The CDR3 totals 12 residues.